Sequencing of this T cell receptor beta chain was carried out in a study of blood T cell repertoires in COVID-19. Study-wide background: From the United States, Italy and Spain came samples of acute and convalescent COVID-19.

The CDR3 runs to 14 residues. V lost 4 bases and J lost 7, with 12 bases in between. In germline, CDR1 is SGDLS, CDR2 YYNGEE. Measured with immunoSEQ multiplex PCR; TCRdb has only the in-frame clones, and not every one. The top ten clones hold under 2% of a sample with about 300,000 clones, around 89% of them seen once. A single count supports this clone. During active infection, Seattle patients enrolled and were then monitored through disease. The chain has TRBV9 and TRBJ1-6; D ambiguous. Sequenced material: peripheral blood. The clonotype comes from a woman in her thirties with COVID-19, enrolled during active disease. The CDR3 DNA reads TGTGCCAGCAGCCCTAGTGCGAAGAATTCACCCCTCCACTTT. The encoded protein is CASSPSAKNSPLHF.